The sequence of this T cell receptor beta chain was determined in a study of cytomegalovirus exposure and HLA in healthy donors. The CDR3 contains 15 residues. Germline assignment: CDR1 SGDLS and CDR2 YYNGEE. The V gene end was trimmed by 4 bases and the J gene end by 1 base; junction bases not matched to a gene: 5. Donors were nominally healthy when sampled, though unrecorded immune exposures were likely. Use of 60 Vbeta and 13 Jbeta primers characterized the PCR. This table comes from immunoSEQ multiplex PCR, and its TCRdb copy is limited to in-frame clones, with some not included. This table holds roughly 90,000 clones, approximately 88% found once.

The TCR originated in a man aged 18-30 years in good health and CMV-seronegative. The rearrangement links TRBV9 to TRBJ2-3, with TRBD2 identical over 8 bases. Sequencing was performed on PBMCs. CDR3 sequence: CASSRGLGGTDTQYF. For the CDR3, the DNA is TGTGCCAGCAGCCGGGGACTAGGAGGCACAGATACGCAGTATTTT.